This TCR beta chain was recorded in a study of CD8 T cells in Susac syndrome. Sequencing of TCR beta was performed on blood CD8+ and CD4+ T cells. Germline trimming cut 6 bases from V and 0 bases from J; bases unmatched to any gene: 11. Per the germline V gene, CDR1 is MNHEY and CDR2 is SVGEGT. The CDR3 loop spans 16 amino acids. Reverse transcription of about 0.5 to 1 ug RNA used random hexamers. Across 54 Vbeta and 13 Jbeta, TCR beta CDR3 was amplified with immunoSEQ multiplex PCR. One entry per CDR3 protein, called by TCRdb with MiXCR from the immunoSEQ multiplex PCR reads. Altogether around 220,000 distinct CDR3 sequences are present, approximately 90% being singletons, with the ten largest covering about 0.12%.

Input material: CD8+ T cells from PBMCs. The chain recombines TRBV6-2 or TRBV6-3 with TRBJ2-7, with 7 bases aligning to TRBD2. The receptor was isolated from a human donor with multiple sclerosis. The CDR3 loop reads CASRGGSTDSSYEQYF. The CDR3 region has the DNA TGTGCCAGCAGGGGGGGGTCGACAGACAGCTCCTACGAGCAGTACTTC.